One sample yielded the 7 T cell receptor beta chains listed below, sequenced in a study of cytomegalovirus exposure and HLA in healthy donors. PCR used 60 Vbeta primers and 13 Jbeta primers. Clones were read by immunoSEQ multiplex PCR, and TCRdb kept only the in-frame ones, dropping some. The data show approximately 160,000 clones, around 80% seen once. The sequenced material came from PBMCs. These receptors were obtained from a woman aged 18-29 years in good health and CMV-seronegative.

The V call is TRBV6-5, the J call TRBJ1-2; 10 bases map to TRBD1. The germline V gene encodes CDR1 MNHEY and CDR2 SVGAGI. CDR3 length equals 14 residues. The J segment lost 8 bases and the V segment lost 4 bases, leaving 7 bases of the junction unmatched. CDR3 protein: CASSLSGQGSGYTF. For the CDR3, the DNA is TGTGCCAGCAGTTTATCGGGACAGGGGTCGGGCTACACCTTC.

This chain connects TRBV11-3 to TRBJ2-3; 7 nucleotides line up with TRBD2. J lost 1 base, V lost 2 bases, and 0 bases had no gene match. Germline V gene sequence: CDR1 SGHNT, CDR2 YENEEA. This CDR3 has 14 residues. CDR3 loop: CASSLLAGTDTQYF. DNA for the CDR3: TGTGCCAGCAGCTTACTAGCGGGCACAGATACGCAGTATTTT.

The CDR3 DNA reads TGTGCCAGCAGGGAGGAGGGAATCTATGGCTACACCTTC. This codes for CASREEGIYGYTF. This rearrangement joins TRBV2 to TRBJ1-2, with D unclear. V was trimmed by 6 bases and J by 4 bases, leaving 12 bases between them. The CDR3 length is 13 residues. Germline assignment: CDR1 SNHLY and CDR2 FYNNEI.

The count of this clone is one. The chain employs TRBV5-1 and TRBJ2-1; 9 nucleotides agree with TRBD2. CDR1 is SGHRS and CDR2 is YFSETQ in the germline V gene. V gave up 4 bases and J gave up 5 bases; unmatched junction bases: 7. CDR3 length: 15 amino acids. The CDR3 nucleotides read TGCGCCAGCAGCCTGGCTAGCGGGAATCACAATGAGCAGTTCTTC. This sequence encodes CASSLASGNHNEQFF.

V and J are TRBV28 and TRBJ2-1, with 9 bases that match TRBD2. The V gene end was trimmed by 2 bases and the J gene end by 2 bases; junction bases not matched to a gene: 7. From germline, CDR1 is MDHEN and CDR2 SYDVKM. The CDR3 is 17 residues long. The CDR3 spells CASSLRLAGSPYNEQFF. DNA of the CDR3: TGTGCCAGCAGTTTACGCCTAGCGGGAAGCCCCTACAATGAGCAGTTCTTC.

This chain uses TRBV5-1 with TRBJ2-5; 7 nucleotides agree with TRBD2. The CDR3 is 17 residues long. Germline CDR1 reads SGHRS; CDR2 reads YFSETQ. J lost 2 bases, V lost 6 bases, and 16 bases had no gene match. CDR3 DNA sequence: TGCGCCAGCACCCAAGCCCAGGGAGCGGGGATACAAGAGACCCAGTACTTC. Translated: CASTQAQGAGIQETQYF.

The chain uses TRBV15 and TRBJ1-3; D is ambiguous. The CDR3 covers 16 residues. From germline, CDR1 is LNHNV and CDR2 YYDKDF (reference sequence). The V end lost 4 bases, the J end lost 0 bases, and 13 bases lay between the germline ends. The CDR3: CATSTTLESSGNTIYF. The CDR3 DNA is TGTGCCACCAGCACGACGCTGGAGAGCTCTGGAAACACCATATATTTT.